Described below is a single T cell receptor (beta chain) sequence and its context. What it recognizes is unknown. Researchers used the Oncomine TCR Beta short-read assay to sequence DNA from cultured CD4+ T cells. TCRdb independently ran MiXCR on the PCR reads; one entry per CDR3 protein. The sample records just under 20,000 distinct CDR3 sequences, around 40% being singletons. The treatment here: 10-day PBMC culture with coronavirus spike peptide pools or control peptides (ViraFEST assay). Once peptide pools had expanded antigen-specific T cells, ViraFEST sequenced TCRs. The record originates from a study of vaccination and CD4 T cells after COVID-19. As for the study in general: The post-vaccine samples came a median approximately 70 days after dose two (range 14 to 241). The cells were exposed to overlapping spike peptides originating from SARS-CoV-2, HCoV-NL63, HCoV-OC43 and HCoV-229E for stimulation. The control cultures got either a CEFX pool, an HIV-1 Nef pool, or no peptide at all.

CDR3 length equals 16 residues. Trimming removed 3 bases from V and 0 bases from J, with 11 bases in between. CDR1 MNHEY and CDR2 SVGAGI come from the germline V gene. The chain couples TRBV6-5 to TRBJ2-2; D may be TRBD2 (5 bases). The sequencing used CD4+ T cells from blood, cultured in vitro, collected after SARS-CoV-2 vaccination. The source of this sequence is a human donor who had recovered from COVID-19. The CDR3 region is CASSYGSGSNTGELFF. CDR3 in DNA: TGTGCCAGCAGTTATGGGAGTGGTTCGAACACCGGGGAGCTGTTTTTT.